Presented here are 8 T cell receptor beta chains from one specimen sequenced in a study of blood T cell repertoires in COVID-19. Clones were read by immunoSEQ multiplex PCR, and TCRdb kept only the in-frame ones, dropping some. The sample includes hundreds of thousands of clones, around 88% of them seen just once. The sequenced sample was peripheral blood. The receptors were gathered from a man older than 75 with acute or convalescent COVID-19.

The gene calls are TRBV28 and TRBJ1-5, with 9 bases lining up with TRBD1. This CDR3 has 16 amino acids. CDR1 is MDHEN and CDR2 is SYDVKM in the germline V gene. The ends lost 0 bases at V and 0 bases at J; junction bases unmatched: 0. The CDR3 sequence is CASSLWTGGSNQPQHF. DNA for the CDR3: TGTGCCAGCAGTTTATGGACAGGGGGTAGCAATCAGCCCCAGCATTTT.

The chain recombines TRBV5-1 with TRBJ2-5, with D possibly being TRBD1 (6 bases). Germline CDR1 SGHRS, CDR2 YFSETQ. V dropped 3 bases and J dropped 2 bases, with 11 bases sitting between them. The CDR3 totals 14 residues. The CDR3 is CASSWGTPQETQYF. The DNA of the CDR3 is TGCGCCAGCAGCTGGGGGACACCTCAAGAGACCCAGTACTTC.

V usage is TRBV28 and J usage is TRBJ1-2; D is possibly TRBD1 (6 bases). The CDR3 has 14 amino acids. Deletions cut 3 bases from V and 7 bases from J, with 15 bases between. CDR1 and CDR2 from the germline V gene are MDHEN and SYDVKM. CDR3 nucleotide sequence: TGTGCCAGCAGTTTTGGGGGACATCAGGGTGGCTACACCTTC. Translating it yields CASSFGGHQGGYTF.

V is TRBV27 and J is TRBJ2-2; a possible D gene is TRBD2 (6 bases). The CDR3 spans 15 residues. CDR1 and CDR2 (germline): MNHEY, SMNVEV (reference sequence). V lost 7 bases and J 4 bases, leaving 16 bases between the germline ends. CDR3 DNA sequence: TGTGCCAGCACCTTAATGGGGGGTGGCACCGGGGAGCTGTTTTTT. This encodes CASTLMGGGTGELFF.

This clone was observed a single time. The chain couples TRBV6-6 to TRBJ1-1; D remains ambiguous. CDR1 is MNHNY, CDR2 SVGAGI, per germline (reference sequence). The CDR3 covers 13 residues. Trimming cost V 11 bases and J 5 bases, with 18 bases left between them. The DNA of the CDR3 is TGTGCCGCGTTGCGGTCCCTTGATACTGAAGCTTTCTTT. Its protein is CAALRSLDTEAFF.

The chain combines TRBV19 with TRBJ2-3; D is undetermined. From germline, CDR1 is LNHDA and CDR2 SQIVND (reference sequence). The CDR3 has 12 amino acids. The germline V and J ends were trimmed by 3 bases and 6 bases, with 7 bases remaining between them. The CDR3 DNA sequence: TGTGCCAGTAGTATCAACTCGGATACGCAGTATTTT. Its protein is CASSINSDTQYF.

The chain couples TRBV19 to TRBJ2-2; D is perhaps TRBD2 (6 bases). The germline V gene has CDR1 LNHDA and CDR2 SQIVND (reference sequence). The V gene lost 6 bases and the J gene lost 0 bases, with 8 bases spanning the gap. The CDR3 is made up of 14 amino acids. CDR3 amino acids: CASSGSPNTGELFF. CDR3 sequence (DNA): TGTGCCAGTAGCGGGAGCCCGAACACCGGGGAGCTGTTTTTT.

This clone was counted a single time. The rearrangement links TRBV5-1 to TRBJ2-2, with D perhaps matching TRBD1 (5 bases). V lost 4 bases, J lost 5 bases, and 12 bases lay in between. CDR1 and CDR2 (germline): SGHRS, YFSETQ. The CDR3 has 14 amino acids. Here the CDR3 reads CASSRRQKTGELFF. The CDR3 nucleotides are TGCGCCAGCAGCCGGCGACAGAAAACCGGGGAGCTGTTTTTT.